The present entry profiles one T cell receptor beta chain with its context. Its specificity is not known. The sample is drawn from a study of regulatory T cells in long-lasting Graves disease. General observations from the study: Limited sample numbers may have lowered accuracy. Whereas nearly 1,000 public clonotypes were shared by new patients, persistent patients shared more, at roughly 2,500.

Germline CDR1 reads ENHRY; CDR2 reads SYGVKD. The ends lost 7 bases at V and 4 bases at J; junction bases unmatched: 10. The CDR3 runs 14 residues. Sequencing libraries for TCR beta were prepared with iRepertoire HTBI primers and Arm-PCR of CDR3 regions. TCRdb reprocessed the multiplex PCR reads via MiXCR and lists one record per CDR3 protein. The repertoire consists of about 470,000 distinct CDR3 sequences, with 14% to 15% occurring once and the leading ten covering 16%. This sample's time point: newly diagnosed GD, antithyroid drugs for less than 3 months. PBMC RNA was the source of the TCR library. The same sample was also studied in work on T cells in Graves' hyperthyroidism and ophthalmopathy. That work contributes: Ophthalmopathy, which appeared later, was predicted by the model a median about 6 months before onset.

The sequence came from a woman younger than 45 with Graves disease. The sample here was peripheral blood mononuclear cells (PBMCs), taken at new diagnosis, from a patient treated with antithyroid drugs. The chain couples TRBV10-3 to TRBJ2-7, with 7 bases aligning to TRBD1. CDR3 sequence reads: CAITSDRESYEQYF. The CDR3 DNA follows: TGTGCCATCACTTCCGACAGGGAATCATACGAGCAGTACTTC.